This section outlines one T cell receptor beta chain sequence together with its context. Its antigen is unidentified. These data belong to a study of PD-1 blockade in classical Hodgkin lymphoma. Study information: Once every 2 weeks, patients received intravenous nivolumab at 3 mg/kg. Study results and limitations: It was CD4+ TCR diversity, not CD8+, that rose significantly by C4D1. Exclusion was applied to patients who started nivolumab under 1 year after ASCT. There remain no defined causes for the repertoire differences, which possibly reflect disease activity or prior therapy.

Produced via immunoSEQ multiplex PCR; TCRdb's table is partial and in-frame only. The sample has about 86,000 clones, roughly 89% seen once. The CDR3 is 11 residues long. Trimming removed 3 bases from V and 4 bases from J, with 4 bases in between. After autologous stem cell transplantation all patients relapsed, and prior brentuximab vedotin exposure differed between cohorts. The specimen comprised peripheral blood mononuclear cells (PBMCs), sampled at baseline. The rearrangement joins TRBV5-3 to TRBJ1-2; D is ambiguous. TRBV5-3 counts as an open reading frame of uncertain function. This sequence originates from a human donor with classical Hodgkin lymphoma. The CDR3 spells CARSSPYGYTF. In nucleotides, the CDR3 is TGTGCCAGAAGCTCCCCCTATGGCTACACCTTC.